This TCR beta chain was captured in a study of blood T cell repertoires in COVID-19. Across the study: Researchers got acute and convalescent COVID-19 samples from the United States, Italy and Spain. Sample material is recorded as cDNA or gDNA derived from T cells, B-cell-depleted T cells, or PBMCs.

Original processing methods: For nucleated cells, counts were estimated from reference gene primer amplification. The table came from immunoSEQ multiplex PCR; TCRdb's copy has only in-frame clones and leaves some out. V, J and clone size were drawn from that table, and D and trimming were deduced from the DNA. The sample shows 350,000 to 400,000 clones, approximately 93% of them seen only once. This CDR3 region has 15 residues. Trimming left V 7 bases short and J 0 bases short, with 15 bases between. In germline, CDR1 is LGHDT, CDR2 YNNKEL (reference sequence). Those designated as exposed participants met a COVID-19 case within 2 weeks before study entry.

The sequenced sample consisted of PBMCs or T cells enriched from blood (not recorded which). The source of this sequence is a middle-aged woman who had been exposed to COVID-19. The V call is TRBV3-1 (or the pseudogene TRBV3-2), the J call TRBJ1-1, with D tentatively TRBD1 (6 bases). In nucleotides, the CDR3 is TGTGCCAGCATGTCCAAGAAGGGGGTGAACACTGAAGCTTTCTTT. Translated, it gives CASMSKKGVNTEAFF.